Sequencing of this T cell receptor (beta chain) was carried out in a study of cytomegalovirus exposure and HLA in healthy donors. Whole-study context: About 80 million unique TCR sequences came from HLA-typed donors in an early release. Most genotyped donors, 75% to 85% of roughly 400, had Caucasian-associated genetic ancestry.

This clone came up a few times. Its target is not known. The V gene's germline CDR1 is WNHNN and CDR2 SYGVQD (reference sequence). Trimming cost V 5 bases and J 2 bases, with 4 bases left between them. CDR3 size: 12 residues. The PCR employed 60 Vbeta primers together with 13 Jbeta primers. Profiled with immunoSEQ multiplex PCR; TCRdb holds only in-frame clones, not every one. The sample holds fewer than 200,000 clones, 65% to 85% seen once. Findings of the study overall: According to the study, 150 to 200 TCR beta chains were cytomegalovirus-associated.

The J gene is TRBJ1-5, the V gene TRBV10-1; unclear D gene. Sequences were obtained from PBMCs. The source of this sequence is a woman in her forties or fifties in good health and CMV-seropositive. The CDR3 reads CASSPGNQPQHF. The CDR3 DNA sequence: TGCGCCAGCAGTCCGGGCAATCAGCCCCAGCATTTT.